This entry lists 22 T cell receptor beta chains sequenced from one sample in a study of CD8+CD57+ T cells in acquired aplastic anemia. TCR beta VDJ and CDR3 were profiled, and genomic DNA was the template. TCRdb passed the reads through MiXCR, listing each CDR3 protein once. The table includes fewer than 200,000 distinct CDR3 sequences, 50% to 75% detected once. The sample taken for sequencing was sorted CD4+, CD8+, or CD8+CD57+ T cells (not recorded which) from PBMCs. The origin of the receptors is a human donor in good health.

The chain couples TRBV11-3 to TRBJ2-7; perhaps D is TRBD1 or TRBD2 (5 bases each). Germline CDR1 SGHNT, CDR2 YENEEA. Trimming cost V 5 bases and J 2 bases, with 7 bases left between them. The length of the CDR3 is 12 residues. CDR3 coding DNA: TGTGCCAGCAGCGGGACGGCCTACGAGCAGTACTTC. This gives the protein CASSGTAYEQYF.

The gene calls are TRBV20-1 and TRBJ1-2; 8 bases align to TRBD1. With V trimmed by 6 bases and J by 7 bases, 16 bases remained unmatched. Germline CDR1 reads DFQATT; CDR2 reads SNEGSKA (reference sequence). This CDR3 spans 15 amino acids. This CDR3 is CSARPGQEGSRGYTF. CDR3 nucleotides: TGCAGTGCCAGACCGGGACAGGAAGGATCGCGTGGCTACACCTTC.

This sequence joins TRBV19 and TRBJ2-1; tentatively, D is TRBD1 (6 bases). CDR1 and CDR2 from the germline V gene are LNHDA and SQIVND (reference sequence). V dropped 6 bases and J dropped 9 bases, with 15 bases sitting between them. This CDR3 is 13 amino acids long. CDR3 region: CASSRGQRGEQFF. DNA of the CDR3: TGTGCCAGTAGCAGGGGCCAAAGAGGTGAGCAGTTCTTC.

J is TRBJ2-7 and V is TRBV9, with 7 bases fitting TRBD1. V was pared by 0 bases and J by 0 bases, with 6 bases of the junction left unmatched. The length of the CDR3 is 16 residues. CDR1 and CDR2 from the germline V gene are SGDLS and YYNGEE. The CDR3 DNA sequence: TGTGCCAGCAGCGTAGCTACGACAGGGAGCTCCTACGAGCAGTACTTC. It is translated as CASSVATTGSSYEQYF.

This chain links TRBV5-1 with TRBJ2-5; unclear D gene. This CDR3 contains 14 residues. The germline gives CDR1 SGHRS, CDR2 YFSETQ. V was pared by 2 bases and J by 4 bases, with 12 bases between. The CDR3 here is CASSLDMSGETQYF. The CDR3 nucleotides are TGCGCCAGCAGCTTAGATATGTCGGGAGAGACCCAGTACTTC.

This clonotype was detected a few times. The chain links TRBV29-1 to TRBJ1-1; D might be TRBD1 (6 bases). Looked up from germline, CDR1 is SQVTM and CDR2 is ANQGSEA. CDR3 length equals 13 residues. CDR3 coding DNA: TGCAGGACCCCGGCAGGGGAAAACACTGAAGCTTTCTTT. Its translation is CRTPAGENTEAFF.

This clonotype occurred once. The chain couples TRBV14 to TRBJ2-1, with D perhaps TRBD2 (5 bases). The germline V and J ends were trimmed by 4 bases and 10 bases, with 17 bases remaining between them. Per the germline V gene, CDR1 is SGHDN and CDR2 is FVKESK. The CDR3 covers 14 residues. CDR3 nucleotides: TGTGCCAGCAGCCGAACGTTGATGAGCGGCGAGCAGTTCTTC. It yields the protein CASSRTLMSGEQFF.

In DNA, the CDR3 is TGTGCCACCAGTGATACCGGGACGGCCGACGGCGGCTACACCTTC. This gives the protein CATSDTGTADGGYTF. This chain uses TRBV24-1 with TRBJ1-2; D possibly corresponds to TRBD1 (5 bases). The CDR3 consists of 15 residues. Trimming cost V 3 bases and J 8 bases, with 18 bases left between them. Germline V gives CDR1 KGHDR, CDR2 SFDVKD.

This chain connects TRBV5-1 to TRBJ2-7; D unresolved. CDR3 size: 11 residues. V lost 5 bases to trimming and J lost 4 bases, with 7 bases between them. The germline CDR1 and CDR2 sequences are SGHRS and YFSETQ. CDR3 DNA sequence: TGCGCCAGCAGGCTCCATTACGAGCAGTACTTC. This translates into CASRLHYEQYF.

The chain is built from TRBV9 and TRBJ2-5; 7 bases line up with TRBD2. The CDR3 runs 12 residues. Trimming cost V 4 bases and J 11 bases; bases outside gene matches: 8. Germline V gene lookup returns CDR1 SGDLS and CDR2 YYNGEE. CDR3 DNA sequence: TGTGCCAGCAGCCCGGGGGGAGCGGGTCAGTACTTC. Translating gives CASSPGGAGQYF.

On this clonotype: Germline and junction disagree at one end, which may indicate a read error. The rearrangement links TRBV6-5 to TRBJ1-5; maybe TRBD1 (5 bases). Per germline, CDR1 MNHEY and CDR2 SVGAGI. The CDR3 is 14 residues long. The CDR3 sequence is CAISESDRHQPQHF. CDR3 coding DNA: TGTGCCATCAGTGAGTCTGACAGACATCAGCCCCAGCATTTT.

This clonotype has only a few counts. CDR3 DNA: TGTGCCAGCAGCTTAGTTGGGCAGGGAAGGTCACCCCTCCACTTT. Translation: CASSLVGQGRSPLHF. The rearrangement links TRBV7-9 to TRBJ1-6; D possibly corresponds to TRBD1 (5 bases). The CDR3 is 15 amino acids. The germline CDR1 and CDR2 sequences are SEHNR and FQNEAQ (reference sequence). V lost 1 base and J lost 10, with 14 bases in between. Drawing the rest from reference TRBV7-9 and TRBJ1-6, the complete variable domain is DTGVSQNPRHKITKRGQNVTFRCDPISEHNRLYWYRQTLGQGPEFLTYFQNEAQLEKSRLLSDRFSAERPKGSFSTLEIQRTEQGDSAMYLCASSLVGQGRSPLHFGNGTRLTVT.

The chain couples TRBV29-1 to TRBJ2-1, with a tentative D call TRBD1 (6 bases). Trimming took off 3 bases at V and 4 bases at J, with 10 bases between the two ends. The CDR3 covers 13 residues. Per germline, CDR1 SQVTM and CDR2 ANQGSEA. This chain's CDR3 is CSVEGQGYNEQFF. The CDR3 DNA sequence: TGCAGCGTTGAGGGTCAGGGGTACAATGAGCAGTTCTTC.

The chain carries TRBV24-1 and TRBJ1-1; 7 bases map to TRBD1. With V trimmed by 4 bases and J by 4 bases, 11 bases remained unmatched. Germline V gene lookup returns CDR1 KGHDR and CDR2 SFDVKD. The CDR3 length is 16 residues. The CDR3 loop is CATSDRLRTGGTEAFF. As DNA, the CDR3 is TGTGCCACCAGTGACCGCTTGCGGACAGGAGGCACTGAAGCTTTCTTT.

The V call is TRBV7-9, the J call TRBJ2-7; TRBD2 matches 16 bases. This CDR3 contains 21 residues. V was clipped by 6 bases and J by 2 bases; unmatched bases: 19. Per germline, CDR1 SEHNR and CDR2 FQNEAQ (reference sequence). The CDR3 spells CASSFALGGLAGGPSTYEQYF. Here the CDR3 DNA reads TGTGCCAGCAGTTTTGCCTTAGGGGGACTAGCGGGAGGGCCATCTACCTACGAGCAGTACTTC.

The table lists this clonotype with many counts. The chain has TRBV20-1 and TRBJ1-1; no reliable D call. Germline-derived CDR1 and CDR2 are DFQATT and SNEGSKA (reference sequence). Trimming stripped 5 bases from V and 5 bases from J, with 18 bases between. This CDR3 region has 14 residues. The CDR3 is CSADPPLAGTEAFF. CDR3 bases: TGCAGTGCTGATCCCCCCCTAGCGGGGACTGAAGCTTTCTTT.

This rearrangement joins TRBV24-1 to TRBJ2-7; TRBD2 agrees at 13 bases. Germline values: CDR1 KGHDR, CDR2 SFDVKD. The CDR3 has 16 amino acids. J gave up 3 bases and V 3 bases, and 4 bases lay outside the gene matches. In nucleotides, the CDR3 is TGTGCCACCAGTGATCCGTGGACTAGCGGGAGCTACGAGCAGTACTTC. It codes for CATSDPWTSGSYEQYF.

To note about this clonotype: One junction end disagrees with the germline gene, perhaps due to a read error. The rearrangement links TRBV7-6 to TRBJ2-7, with 7 bases aligning to TRBD1. The length of the CDR3 is 15 residues. From germline, CDR1 is SGHVS and CDR2 FNYEAQ. The CDR3 here is CASSPDRLSSYEQYF. The CDR3 bases are TGCGCCAGCAGCCCGGACAGGCTGAGCTCCTACGAGCAGTACTTC.

The chain combines TRBV10-3 with TRBJ2-7, with 7 bases matching TRBD2. J gave up 2 bases and V 8 bases, and 9 bases lay outside the gene matches. The CDR3 totals 14 residues. In germline, CDR1 is ENHRY, CDR2 SYGVKD. CDR3 in amino acids: CAIGSASGPYEQYF. DNA of the CDR3: TGTGCCATCGGGTCCGCTAGCGGTCCCTACGAGCAGTACTTC.

This chain links TRBV10-1 with TRBJ1-2; D might be TRBD1 (5 bases). The CDR3 runs 11 residues. The V gene's germline CDR1 is WNHNN and CDR2 SYGVQD (reference sequence). Trimming pared 9 bases from V and 4 bases from J, leaving 9 bases between. The DNA of the CDR3 is TGCGCCAGGCCAGGGATCTATGGCTACACCTTC. It translates to CARPGIYGYTF.

The rearrangement uses TRBV9 and TRBJ2-7; D ambiguous. The V gene's germline CDR1 is SGDLS and CDR2 YYNGEE. V lost 5 bases and J lost 5, with 14 bases in between. The CDR3 is 13 residues long. The CDR3 nucleotides read TGTGCCAGCAGTTTATTTTTTATCGACGAGCAGTACTTC. This sequence encodes CASSLFFIDEQYF.

This clonotype was counted only a few times. The chain joins TRBV15 to TRBJ1-6, with TRBD1 as a possible D gene (5 bases). The CDR3 totals 15 residues. Germline-derived CDR1 and CDR2 are LNHNV and YYDKDF (reference sequence). With 1 base removed from V and 9 bases from J, the gap between germline ends came to 13 bases. CDR3 protein: CATSRVSEGSSPLHF. CDR3 nucleotide sequence: TGTGCCACCAGCAGAGTCAGCGAGGGGAGTTCACCCCTCCACTTT.